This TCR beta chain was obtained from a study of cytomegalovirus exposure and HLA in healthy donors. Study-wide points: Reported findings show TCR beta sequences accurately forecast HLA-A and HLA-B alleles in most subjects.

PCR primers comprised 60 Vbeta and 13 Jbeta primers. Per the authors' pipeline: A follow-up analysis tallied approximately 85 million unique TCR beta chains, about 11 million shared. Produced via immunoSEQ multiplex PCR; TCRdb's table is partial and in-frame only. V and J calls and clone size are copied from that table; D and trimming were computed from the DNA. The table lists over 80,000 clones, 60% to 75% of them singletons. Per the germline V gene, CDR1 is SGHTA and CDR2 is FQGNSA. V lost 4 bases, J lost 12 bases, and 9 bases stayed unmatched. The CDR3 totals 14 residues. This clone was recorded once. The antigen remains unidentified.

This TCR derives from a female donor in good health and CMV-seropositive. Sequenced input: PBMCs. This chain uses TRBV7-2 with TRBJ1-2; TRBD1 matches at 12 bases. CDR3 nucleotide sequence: TGTGCCAGCAGCTCGGGACAGGGGGCCTTGGGGGACACCTTC. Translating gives CASSSGQGALGDTF.